The 10 T cell receptor beta chains below were found in one sample sequenced in a study of blood T cell repertoires in COVID-19. Assay: immunoSEQ multiplex PCR; the TCRdb copy retains only in-frame clones and omits some. There are approximately 150,000 clones in the sample; 84% occur only once, and roughly 3.4% lies in the top ten. Sequenced sample: PBMCs or T cells enriched from blood (not recorded which). These receptor sequences come from a woman aged 45-65 years with acute COVID-19.

This rearrangement joins TRBV5-1 to TRBJ2-7, with a possible D match to TRBD1 (6 bases). The germline V gene encodes CDR1 SGHRS and CDR2 YFSETQ. There are 13 residues in the CDR3. V was pared by 2 bases and J by 1 base, with 7 bases between. The CDR3, as DNA: TGCGCCAGCAGCTTCGGACAGTCCTACGAGCAGTACTTC. Protein: CASSFGQSYEQYF.

This chain joins TRBV7-6 and TRBJ1-2; D is undetermined. CDR1 SGHVS and CDR2 FNYEAQ come from the germline V gene. The CDR3 runs 17 residues. V was cut by 3 bases and J by 3 bases, with 20 bases left in between. CDR3 in amino acids: CASSFSAPMTPDYGYTF. CDR3 DNA sequence: TGTGCCAGCAGCTTCTCGGCCCCGATGACTCCGGACTATGGCTACACCTTC. Looking up the rest from reference TRBV7-6 and TRBJ1-2 gives the full variable domain: GAGVSQSPRYKVTKRGQDVALRCDPISGHVSLYWYRQALGQGPEFLTYFNYEAQQDKSGLPNDRFSAERPEGSISTLTIQRTEQRDSAMYRCASSFSAPMTPDYGYTFGSGTRLTVV.

The CDR3 region has the DNA TGTGCCACCACCCCCGCCGGGCGGGGAAGCTCCTACGAGCAGTACTTC. This encodes CATTPAGRGSSYEQYF. The genes are TRBV24-1 and TRBJ2-7, with a weak D call TRBD2 (6 bases). V dropped 8 bases and J dropped 0 bases, with 19 bases sitting between them. CDR1 and CDR2 from the germline V gene are KGHDR and SFDVKD. The CDR3 contains 16 residues.

The chain uses TRBV7-9 and TRBJ2-6; 8 bases are shared with TRBD1. Per the germline V gene, CDR1 is SEHNR and CDR2 is FQNEAQ (reference sequence). The CDR3 sequence is 19 residues long. J lost 3 bases, V lost 2 bases, and 12 bases had no gene match. CDR3 residues: CASSLTPGRGRGGANVLTF. The CDR3 DNA follows: TGTGCCAGCAGCTTAACCCCGGGCAGGGGGCGCGGTGGGGCCAACGTCCTGACTTTC.

CDR3: CASSWGTGGSTEAFF. The CDR3 coding sequence is TGTGCCAGCAGCTGGGGGACAGGTGGGTCCACTGAAGCTTTCTTT. The chain is built from TRBV5-8 and TRBJ1-1; 8 bases align to TRBD1. The junction had 8 bases not matched to a gene; V was cut back by 3 bases and J by 4 bases. Germline CDR1 SGHTS, CDR2 YDEGEE. This CDR3 is built from 15 residues.

The chain combines TRBV11-3 with TRBJ1-3; 8 nucleotides line up with TRBD1. From germline, CDR1 is SGHNT and CDR2 YENEEA. V lost 7 bases, J lost 2 bases, and 10 bases stayed unmatched. This CDR3 region has 16 residues. The CDR3, as DNA: TGTGCCAGCACCCGGGGCCCGACAGGGGCTGGAAACACCATATATTTT. It codes for CASTRGPTGAGNTIYF.

The rearrangement uses TRBV9 and TRBJ2-3, with D uncertain. CDR3 length equals 13 residues. The V end lost 3 bases, the J end lost 5 bases, and 10 bases lay between the germline ends. In germline, CDR1 is SGDLS, CDR2 YYNGEE. The CDR3 here is CASSGTYGDTQYF. The DNA for the CDR3 is TGTGCCAGCAGCGGTACATATGGAGATACGCAGTATTTT.

The chain recombines TRBV28 with TRBJ2-1, with D perhaps TRBD2 (5 bases). V shed 6 bases and J shed 4 bases, with 16 bases lying between them. From germline, CDR1 is MDHEN and CDR2 SYDVKM. CDR3 length equals 15 residues. The CDR3 DNA reads TGTGCCAGCAGATCGACGGGAAATGGTTACAATGAGCAGTTCTTC. It codes for CASRSTGNGYNEQFF.

This chain uses TRBV7-9 with TRBJ2-1, with 8 bases matching TRBD1. CDR1 is SEHNR, CDR2 FQNEAQ, per germline (reference sequence). Unmatched junction bases numbered 3, after V lost 5 bases and J lost 0 bases. The CDR3 is 15 residues long. The CDR3 is CASSITGGSYNEQFF. The CDR3 DNA reads as TGTGCCAGCAGCATCACAGGGGGCTCCTACAATGAGCAGTTCTTC.

This clone was seen once. The chain employs TRBV7-3 and TRBJ2-7, with D possibly TRBD2 on 5 matching bases. There are 15 residues in the CDR3. V was trimmed by 2 bases and J by 6 bases, leaving 17 bases between them. The germline gives CDR1 SGHTA, CDR2 FQGTGA. CDR3 sequence reads: CASSLYSAPSSEQYF. DNA of the CDR3: TGTGCCAGCAGCTTATATAGCGCACCGTCTTCCGAGCAGTACTTC.